The 22 T cell receptor beta chains listed next were all sequenced from one sample in a study of T cells in Graves' hyperthyroidism and ophthalmopathy. Researchers took RNA transcripts and amplified the TCR beta CDR3 regions from them. HTBI primers were the set used in a first-round RT-PCR of the TCR CDR3. TCRdb processed the multiplex PCR reads anew with MiXCR; each CDR3 protein has one entry. The profile covers about 210,000 distinct CDR3 sequences, with 15% to 20% appearing a single time and around 52% taken by the ten largest. The sequenced sample was blood. These receptors originate from a man aged 45-65 years with Graves' hyperthyroidism.

This clonotype was counted only a few times. This chain links TRBV20-1 with TRBJ2-7; the match to TRBD2 covers 12 bases. In germline, CDR1 is DFQATT, CDR2 SNEGSKA (reference sequence). This CDR3 is 14 amino acids long. Trimming removed 2 bases from V and 3 bases from J; junction bases left unmatched: 2. CDR3 protein: CSARMGLAGYEQYF. For the CDR3, the DNA is TGCAGTGCTAGAATGGGACTAGCGGGCTACGAGCAGTACTTC.

This chain links TRBV19 with TRBJ2-3, with 9 bases identical to TRBD2. Germline CDR1 LNHDA, CDR2 SQIVND (reference sequence). V was clipped by 3 bases and J by 5 bases; unmatched bases: 6. This CDR3 region has 15 residues. The CDR3 nucleotides are TGTGCCAGTAGTATTACAGCGGGAGGCGAAGATACGCAGTATTTT. Translated: CASSITAGGEDTQYF.

This clonotype was counted at least ten times. The CDR3 reads CASSFGGTGAYEQYF. CDR3 coding DNA: TGTGCCAGCAGTTTCGGGGGGACAGGAGCCTACGAGCAGTACTTC. This chain uses TRBV28 with TRBJ2-7, with D perhaps TRBD1 (8 bases). Germline V gene data show CDR1 as MDHEN and CDR2 as SYDVKM. Trimming left V 3 bases short and J 2 bases short, with 14 bases between. The CDR3 contains 15 residues.

This clonotype has at least ten counts. The gene calls are TRBV2 and TRBJ2-7; possibly TRBD1 for D (5 bases). Germline V gene sequence: CDR1 SNHLY, CDR2 FYNNEI. CDR3 length: 14 residues. Trimming took 6 bases from V and 2 from J, leaving 14 bases between them. CDR3 nucleotide sequence: TGTGCCAGCAGAGTCCGACAGATCACCTACGAGCAGTACTTC. This encodes CASRVRQITYEQYF.

This clonotype was found many times. The chain employs TRBV7-2 and TRBJ2-3; D uncertain. Germline V gene data show CDR1 as SGHTA and CDR2 as FQGNSA. Trimming stripped 4 bases from V and 5 bases from J, with 10 bases between. CDR3 length: 13 amino acids. The CDR3 here is CASSYNPGDTQYF. CDR3 DNA sequence: TGTGCCAGCAGCTATAACCCAGGAGATACGCAGTATTTT.

The rearrangement links TRBV5-1 to TRBJ2-2; 7 positions agree with TRBD1. The ends lost 1 base at V and 7 bases at J; junction bases unmatched: 7. This CDR3 comprises 15 residues. Germline V lookup: CDR1 SGHRS, CDR2 YFSETQ. The CDR3 region has the DNA TGCGCCAGCAGCTTGACATCAGGGGGAAGCGGGGAGCTGTTTTTT. It codes for CASSLTSGGSGELFF.

This chain joins TRBV20-1 and TRBJ2-3; tentatively, D is TRBD2 (5 bases). V shed 0 bases and J shed 2 bases, with 12 bases lying between them. This CDR3 comprises 15 residues. Germline V CDR1 and CDR2: DFQATT, SNEGSKA (reference sequence). CDR3 nucleotides: TGCAGTGCTAGAGATATCGGACTGAACACAGATACGCAGTATTTT. It translates to CSARDIGLNTDTQYF.

Details on this clonotype: A read error may be the cause here, since a much bigger clone is one base away. The rearrangement joins TRBV3-1 to TRBJ2-1, with 9 bases identical to TRBD1. Germline assignment: CDR1 LGHDT and CDR2 YNNKEL (reference sequence). The CDR3 has 13 amino acids. The CDR3 nucleotides are TGTGCCGGCAGCCAAGGGACAGGGAATGAGCAGTTCTTC. Translation: CAGSQGTGNEQFF.

The CDR3 nucleotides are TGCAGTGCGTACCGGGACTTGAGTATGTACGAGCAGTACTTC. This translates into CSAYRDLSMYEQYF. This chain links TRBV20-1 with TRBJ2-7, with TRBD2 as a possible D gene (6 bases). This CDR3 is built from 14 residues. Trimming removed 6 bases at V and 4 bases at J, with 19 bases between. Germline CDR1 is DFQATT and CDR2 is SNEGSKA (reference sequence).

This clonotype was seen at least ten times. The chain carries TRBV6-1 and TRBJ1-1; 7 nucleotides match TRBD1. In germline, CDR1 is MNHNS, CDR2 SASEGT. The CDR3 is 15 amino acids. The V segment lost 6 bases and the J segment 0 bases; nucleotides outside the gene matches: 7. CDR3 in amino acids: CASRMNRGMNTEAFF. In nucleotides, the CDR3 is TGTGCCAGCAGGATGAACAGGGGAATGAACACTGAAGCTTTCTTT.

This clonotype appeared a few times. CDR3 sequence (DNA): TGCAGTGCGGCGAATGATGGAGGAGATCAGCCCCAGCATTTT. Its translation is CSAANDGGDQPQHF. This chain joins TRBV20-1 and TRBJ1-5; D not certain. The CDR3 runs 14 residues. V was shortened by 6 bases and J by 5 bases, with 17 bases between the two germline ends. Germline-derived CDR1 and CDR2 are DFQATT and SNEGSKA (reference sequence).

This clonotype has a count of ten or more. The chain links TRBV13 to TRBJ2-7; 8 bases fit TRBD2. V was clipped by 5 bases and J by 6 bases; unmatched bases: 12. Germline CDR1 is PRHDT and CDR2 is FYEKMQ (reference sequence). This CDR3 is built from 15 residues. This CDR3 is CASSPGLAVKGEQYF. In DNA, the CDR3 is TGTGCCAGCAGCCCTGGACTAGCAGTCAAGGGCGAGCAGTACTTC.

This clonotype was counted at least ten times. V is TRBV14 and J is TRBJ2-7; 7 bases line up with TRBD1. Germline trimming cut 0 bases from V and 4 bases from J; bases unmatched to any gene: 9. The CDR3 is 16 residues long. Germline values: CDR1 SGHDN, CDR2 FVKESK. DNA for the CDR3: TGTGCCAGCAGCCAAGATCGAGGGACAGCGATTTACGAGCAGTACTTC. Its protein product is CASSQDRGTAIYEQYF.

This clonotype has ten or more counts. In DNA, the CDR3 is TGTGCCAGCAGTCCGCCGGAGAATACGCAGTATTTT. Encoded protein: CASSPPENTQYF. The chain is built from TRBV28 and TRBJ2-3; no clear D gene. This CDR3 has 12 residues. V lost 5 bases and J lost 7, with 10 bases in between. The V gene's germline CDR1 is MDHEN and CDR2 SYDVKM.

This clonotype has more than one count but fewer than ten. The CDR3 DNA reads as TGTGCCAGCAGCTTAGCGGGACCCAACACCGGGGAGCTGTTTTTT. This gives the protein CASSLAGPNTGELFF. V is TRBV7-2 and J is TRBJ2-2; either TRBD1 or TRBD2 may supply D (5 bases each). The CDR3 is 15 residues long. Germline V CDR1 and CDR2: SGHTA, FQGNSA. Between the trimmed V and J ends, which lost 0 bases and 2 bases, there was a span of 7 bases. Filled out from reference TRBV7-2 and TRBJ2-2, the complete variable domain reads GAGVSQSPSNKVTEKGKDVELRCDPISGHTALYWYRQSLGQGLEFLIYFQGNSAPDKSGLPSDRFSAERTGGSVSTLTIQRTQQEDSAVYLCASSLAGPNTGELFFGEGSRLTVL.

This chain connects TRBV4-1 to TRBJ1-6, with 9 bases matching TRBD1. V was pared by 2 bases and J by 8 bases, with 10 bases of the junction left unmatched. From germline, CDR1 is MGHRA and CDR2 YSYEKL. The CDR3 runs to 17 residues. The CDR3 loop reads CASSQTTGTGLDSPLHF. Here the CDR3 DNA reads TGCGCCAGCAGCCAAACCACGGGGACAGGGTTGGATTCACCCCTCCACTTT.

This clonotype has at least ten counts. This chain's CDR3 is CASSPPNMGTEAFF. The CDR3 DNA sequence: TGTGCCAGCAGTCCACCTAACATGGGCACTGAAGCTTTCTTT. The V and J genes are TRBV28 and TRBJ1-1; D is unclear. The V and J ends lost 5 bases and 4 bases respectively, with 14 bases between them. Germline CDR1 MDHEN, CDR2 SYDVKM. The CDR3 covers 14 residues.

This clonotype has ten or more counts. The chain has TRBV5-1 and TRBJ2-7; D is unresolved. The germline V and J ends were trimmed by 0 bases and 6 bases, with 7 bases remaining between them. From germline, CDR1 is SGHRS and CDR2 YFSETQ. The CDR3 length is 12 residues. CDR3: CASSLEGGEQYF. As DNA, the CDR3 is TGCGCCAGCAGCTTGGAAGGTGGCGAGCAGTACTTC.

This clonotype was found a few times. This chain joins TRBV29-1 and TRBJ1-1, with TRBD1 as a possible D gene (5 bases). There are 16 residues in the CDR3. The V gene's germline CDR1 is SQVTM and CDR2 ANQGSEA. V dropped 8 bases and J dropped 4 bases, with 26 bases sitting between them. The CDR3 region has the DNA TGCAGCTTCTGGGTCTCTGGACACCCCAAGGGCACTGAAGCTTTCTTT. Translated, it gives CSFWVSGHPKGTEAFF.

This clonotype was recorded many times. This chain links TRBV28 with TRBJ2-2; TRBD1 is a possible D gene (6 bases). V was clipped by 7 bases and J by 3 bases, with 15 bases between them. This CDR3 is built from 15 residues. Germline V lookup: CDR1 MDHEN, CDR2 SYDVKM. The CDR3 nucleotides are TGTGCCAGCAAGACCGGGACAAGGGACACCGGGGAGCTGTTTTTT. Encoded protein: CASKTGTRDTGELFF.

This clonotype was found many times. The CDR3 is CASSLGGRPETQYF. The CDR3 DNA reads as TGTGCCAGCAGCTTAGGAGGACGGCCAGAGACCCAGTACTTC. The rearrangement links TRBV7-8 to TRBJ2-5; no firm D call. This CDR3 spans 14 amino acids. CDR1 is SGHVS and CDR2 is FQNEAQ in the germline V gene. V lost 1 base to trimming and J lost 4 bases, with 10 bases between them.

This clonotype has a handful of counts. This sequence joins TRBV14 and TRBJ1-6, with D possibly matching TRBD1 (5 bases). CDR3 length: 14 residues. Germline V gives CDR1 SGHDN, CDR2 FVKESK. V dropped 4 bases and J dropped 18 bases, with 22 bases sitting between them. The CDR3 nucleotides are TGTGCCAGCAGCCTCAGGGCCACGGTCGACGGGGGCCACTTT. Protein sequence: CASSLRATVDGGHF.